One and the same sample provided the 26 T cell receptor beta chains below, sequenced in a study of blood T cell repertoires in COVID-19. Data came from immunoSEQ multiplex PCR; TCRdb stores just in-frame clones and leaves some out. This table holds around 220,000 clones, around nine tenths found once. The specimen sequenced was PBMCs or T cells enriched from blood (not recorded which). These receptors originate from a woman between 18 and 29 years old who had recovered from COVID-19.

The V gene is TRBV7-2, the J gene TRBJ1-2; D remains unclear. V shed 0 bases and J shed 7 bases, with 15 bases lying between them. The CDR3 length is 15 residues. Germline-derived CDR1 and CDR2 are SGHTA and FQGNSA. DNA for the CDR3: TGTGCCAGCAGCTTAGCCCTTTCCGGGGTCTCTGGCTACACCTTC. Its translation: CASSLALSGVSGYTF.

The V call is TRBV14, the J call TRBJ1-2; 7 bases align to TRBD1. V lost 1 base and J lost 4; bases outside the gene matches: 3. This CDR3 has 14 residues. The germline V gene encodes CDR1 SGHDN and CDR2 FVKESK. CDR3: CASSQAGGSYGYTF. In nucleotides, the CDR3 is TGTGCCAGCAGCCAAGCAGGGGGAAGCTATGGCTACACCTTC.

The V gene is TRBV24-1, the J gene TRBJ2-2; D unresolved. In germline, CDR1 is KGHDR, CDR2 SFDVKD. The CDR3 consists of 14 residues. Trimming shortened V by 4 bases and J by 4 bases, and 9 bases separated the two germline ends. CDR3 bases: TGTGCCACCAGTGAACTTCCGAGCACCGGGGAGCTGTTTTTT. It specifies CATSELPSTGELFF.

The genes are TRBV14 and TRBJ2-2, with D uncertain. CDR1 and CDR2 from the germline V gene are SGHDN and FVKESK. Trimming pared 3 bases from V and 6 bases from J, leaving 8 bases between. The CDR3 is 13 amino acids. CDR3 DNA: TGTGCCAGCAGCCAGAGCCGGGCCGGGGAGCTGTTTTTT. It yields the protein CASSQSRAGELFF.

The chain carries TRBV18 and TRBJ1-3; D is uncertain. Deletions cut 6 bases from V and 2 bases from J, with 14 bases between. CDR1 is KGHSH, CDR2 LQKENI, per germline. The CDR3 covers 15 residues. The CDR3 here is CASSPNDGAGNTIYF. CDR3 nucleotide sequence: TGTGCCAGCTCCCCTAACGATGGAGCTGGAAACACCATATATTTT. The variable domain in full, with the rest retrieved from reference TRBV18 and TRBJ1-3, is NAGVMQNPRHLVRRRGQEARLRCSPMKGHSHVYWYRQLPEEGLKFMVYLQKENIIDESGMPKERFSAEFPKEGPSILRIQQVVRGDSAAYFCASSPNDGAGNTIYFGEGSWLTVV.

The chain employs TRBV7-9 and TRBJ1-3, with no clear D. This CDR3 has 17 residues. Trimming stripped 5 bases from V and 0 bases from J, with 17 bases between. Germline V CDR1 and CDR2: SEHNR, FQNEAQ (reference sequence). CDR3 region: CASSHQEARGSGNTIYF. Written as DNA, the CDR3 is TGTGCCAGCAGCCACCAGGAGGCCCGGGGCTCTGGAAACACCATATATTTT.

This rearrangement joins TRBV19 to TRBJ1-5; D is unclear. From germline, CDR1 is LNHDA and CDR2 SQIVND (reference sequence). This CDR3 region has 17 residues. V was clipped by 4 bases and J by 0 bases, with 16 bases between them. Here the CDR3 reads CASSTRFQDYSNQPQHF. CDR3 DNA: TGTGCCAGTAGTACCCGCTTTCAGGATTATAGCAATCAGCCCCAGCATTTT. Together with reference TRBV19 and TRBJ1-5, the CDR3 gives the full variable domain: DGGITQSPKYLFRKEGQNVTLSCEQNLNHDAMYWYRQDPGQGLRLIYYSQIVNDFQKGDIAEGYSVSREKKESFPLTVTSAQKNPTAFYLCASSTRFQDYSNQPQHFGDGTRLSIL.

The rearrangement uses TRBV6-1 and TRBJ1-1; D may be TRBD1 (5 bases). The CDR3 spans 15 residues. Trimming removed 0 bases at V and 4 bases at J, with 12 bases between. The V gene's germline CDR1 is MNHNS and CDR2 SASEGT. The CDR3 region has the DNA TGTGCCAGCAGTGAAGCGCTTCCAGGGATCACTGAAGCTTTCTTT. Translated, it gives CASSEALPGITEAFF.

This rearrangement joins TRBV7-9 to TRBJ2-7; TRBD1 agrees at 9 bases. The CDR3 is made up of 15 amino acids. The germline gives CDR1 SEHNR, CDR2 FQNEAQ (reference sequence). The ends lost 5 bases at V and 5 bases at J; junction bases unmatched: 10. The CDR3, as DNA: TGTGCCAGCAGCCCGCGGACAGGGGAGGTACACGAGCAGTACTTC. It codes for CASSPRTGEVHEQYF.

This sequence joins TRBV10-3 and TRBJ1-2; 9 bases agree with TRBD1. CDR1 ENHRY and CDR2 SYGVKD come from the germline V gene. The CDR3 has 14 residues. Unmatched junction bases numbered 5, after V lost 4 bases and J lost 5 bases. The CDR3 spells CAISGGQGPYGYTF. The DNA for the CDR3 is TGTGCCATCAGTGGGGGACAGGGCCCGTATGGCTACACCTTC.

The rearrangement joins TRBV7-9 to TRBJ2-1; 8 bases are shared with TRBD1. CDR1 is SEHNR, CDR2 FQNEAQ, per germline (reference sequence). V was clipped by 8 bases and J by 3 bases; unmatched bases: 12. The CDR3 covers 16 residues. The CDR3 is CASSDRGALLYNEQFF. CDR3 bases: TGTGCCAGCTCAGACAGGGGCGCCCTCCTCTACAATGAGCAGTTCTTC.

The rearrangement links TRBV4-1 to TRBJ1-4; 7 nucleotides line up with TRBD1. This CDR3 spans 15 amino acids. V lost 4 bases to trimming and J lost 0 bases; unmatched junction nucleotides: 2. Germline assignment: CDR1 MGHRA and CDR2 YSYEKL. CDR3 residues: CASSLTGATNEKLFF. For the CDR3, the DNA is TGCGCCAGCAGCCTAACAGGGGCAACTAATGAAAAACTGTTTTTT.

The chain joins TRBV7-3 to TRBJ2-6; D gene ambiguous. This CDR3 contains 15 residues. Deletions cut 5 bases from V and 2 bases from J, with 10 bases between. Germline V gene data show CDR1 as SGHTA and CDR2 as FQGTGA. CDR3 in DNA: TGTGCCAGCAGCCCTAAAAGTCCTGGGGCCAACGTCCTGACTTTC. This translates into CASSPKSPGANVLTF.

The chain combines TRBV6-2 or TRBV6-3 with TRBJ2-7, with a tentative D call TRBD1 (6 bases). V was pared by 6 bases and J by 3 bases, with 12 bases between. The CDR3 extends over 13 amino acids. From germline, CDR1 is MNHEY and CDR2 SVGEGT. DNA for the CDR3: TGTGCCAGCAGCCGTCTCAGGGGCTACGAGCAGTACTTC. Translated: CASSRLRGYEQYF.

The chain has TRBV28 and TRBJ2-7; 8 nucleotides agree with TRBD1. This CDR3 comprises 14 residues. Per germline, CDR1 MDHEN and CDR2 SYDVKM. V lost 7 bases to trimming and J lost 2 bases; unmatched junction nucleotides: 7. CDR3 nucleotide sequence: TGTGCCAGCAAACTTCCGGGACAGGCCTACGAGCAGTACTTC. The encoded protein is CASKLPGQAYEQYF.

The V gene is TRBV18, the J gene TRBJ2-1; no clear D. This CDR3 comprises 14 residues. Germline CDR1 is KGHSH and CDR2 is LQKENI. The ends were cut back, 1 base at V and 8 bases at J, with 12 bases in the middle. CDR3 nucleotides: TGTGCCAGCTCACCACTGGGCAGGTTCGATGAGCAGTTCTTC. Translating it yields CASSPLGRFDEQFF.

The V gene is TRBV5-1, the J gene TRBJ2-7, with 10 bases fitting TRBD1. This CDR3 spans 17 amino acids. Germline-derived CDR1 and CDR2 are SGHRS and YFSETQ. The V gene end was trimmed by 0 bases and the J gene end by 4 bases; junction bases not matched to a gene: 10. For the CDR3, the DNA is TGCGCCAGCAGCTTGGGACAGGGGGCGCTTTTTGGGTACGAGCAGTACTTC. The encoded protein is CASSLGQGALFGYEQYF.

This chain uses TRBV7-8 with TRBJ2-6, with a tentative D call TRBD1 (6 bases). Trimming cost V 5 bases and J 4 bases, with 21 bases left between them. This CDR3 is built from 18 residues. Germline assignment: CDR1 SGHVS and CDR2 FQNEAQ. Written as DNA, the CDR3 is TGTGCCAGCAGCAAATCCGGGACATCCTTCTGGGGGGCCAACGTCCTGACTTTC. Amino acids: CASSKSGTSFWGANVLTF.

The chain carries TRBV9 and TRBJ1-2; the match to TRBD1 covers 8 bases. Germline V gene data show CDR1 as SGDLS and CDR2 as YYNGEE. The CDR3 contains 17 residues. J lost 4 bases, V lost 4 bases, and 15 bases had no gene match. The CDR3 protein is CASSSTRGTGDGYGYTF. For the CDR3, the DNA is TGTGCCAGCAGCAGCACAAGAGGGACAGGTGATGGCTATGGCTACACCTTC.

The rearrangement uses TRBV7-2 and TRBJ1-2, with D tentatively TRBD1 (6 bases). The CDR3 consists of 13 residues. The germline V and J ends were trimmed by 1 base and 8 bases, with 11 bases remaining between them. CDR1 SGHTA and CDR2 FQGNSA come from the germline V gene. The CDR3 nucleotides are TGTGCCAGCAGCTTAGGCCAGGGGCGAGGCTACACCTTC. It translates to CASSLGQGRGYTF.

This clone was counted between two and nine times. The rearrangement links TRBV3-1 (or the pseudogene TRBV3-2) to TRBJ2-1, with 8 nucleotides matching TRBD2. The ends lost 6 bases at V and 4 bases at J; junction bases unmatched: 17. The CDR3 covers 18 residues. Germline values: CDR1 LGHDT, CDR2 YNNKEL (reference sequence). Here the CDR3 DNA reads TGTGCCAGCAGTCCCCCTACAGTGACGGGACTAGGATACAATGAGCAGTTCTTC. Translating gives CASSPPTVTGLGYNEQFF.

This chain connects TRBV28 to TRBJ2-3; D call uncertain. The V end lost 5 bases, the J end lost 2 bases, and 17 bases lay between the germline ends. The CDR3 is 16 residues long. The V gene's germline CDR1 is MDHEN and CDR2 SYDVKM. The CDR3 DNA is TGTGCCAGCAGTACCGTCGCGGCGGAGTACACAGATACGCAGTATTTT. This gives the protein CASSTVAAEYTDTQYF. Full variable domain (rest looked up from reference TRBV28 and TRBJ2-3): DVKVTQSSRYLVKRTGEKVFLECVQDMDHENMFWYRQDPGLGLRLIYFSYDVKMKEKGDIPEGYSVSREKKERFSLILESASTNQTSMYLCASSTVAAEYTDTQYFGPGTRLTVL.

V and J are TRBV5-5 and TRBJ1-1, with 7 nucleotides matching TRBD1. V shed 6 bases, J shed 3 bases, and the junction held 5 bases outside the gene matches. This CDR3 spans 13 amino acids. Per germline, CDR1 SGHKS and CDR2 YYEKEE (reference sequence). CDR3 nucleotide sequence: TGTGCCAGCAACGTGCAGGGGGACACTGAAGCTTTCTTT. Its protein product is CASNVQGDTEAFF.

This rearrangement joins TRBV21-1 to TRBJ1-2. TRBV21-1 is annotated as a pseudogene. This CDR3 has 11 residues. CDR3 nucleotide sequence: TGTGCCAAATGGGGAGGGAATGGCTACACCTTC. It specifies CAKWGGNGYTF.

The chain is built from TRBV9 and TRBJ2-2; TRBD1 might be the D (6 bases). Trimming took off 4 bases at V and 6 bases at J, with 13 bases between the two ends. The CDR3 is made up of 14 amino acids. Germline CDR1 and CDR2: SGDLS and YYNGEE. The CDR3 loop is CASSPREGAGELFF. The CDR3 DNA follows: TGTGCCAGCAGCCCCAGAGAGGGGGCCGGGGAGCTGTTTTTT.

The chain uses TRBV28 and TRBJ2-5; weak D call: TRBD2 (6 bases). CDR3 length: 15 residues. The germline V gene has CDR1 MDHEN and CDR2 SYDVKM. With 3 bases removed from V and 4 bases from J, the gap between germline ends came to 15 bases. In DNA form, the CDR3 reads TGTGCCAGCAGTTTGCCTAGCGTTAGCCCAGAGACCCAGTACTTC. As protein: CASSLPSVSPETQYF.